The clone carrying this T cell receptor beta chain occurred once. Antigen unknown. The data originate from a study of a mutant IDH1 vaccine in newly diagnosed glioma. From germline, CDR1 is SGDLS and CDR2 YYNGEE. Trimming took off 3 bases at V and 0 bases at J, with 4 bases between the two ends. This CDR3 contains 13 residues. Some clones are missing from TCRdb's copy, which holds only in-frame ones; the method was immunoSEQ multiplex PCR. The sample lists around 78,000 clones, 70% to 90% seen once, with approximately 2.3% in the top ten. This sample's time point: week 23, last vaccination. In the vaccine, a single dose held 300 ug of the mutant IDH1 20-mer peptide, along with topical imiquimod.

The genes are TRBV9 and TRBJ1-5; D remains unclear. This clonotype was sampled from a man aged 25-40 years with glioma. Some clones in this sample may be carry-over from other donors' samples. The sample in question was PBMCs, obtained from a glioma patient whose treatment included an IDH1 peptide vaccine. The CDR3: CASSEHSNQPQHF. DNA of the CDR3: TGTGCCAGCAGCGAGCATAGCAATCAGCCCCAGCATTTT.